This entry describes one TCR beta chain. Sequencing was performed with immunoSEQ multiplex PCR; in TCRdb, only in-frame clones are kept and a portion is missing. The data hold roughly 88,000 clones, with over 75% observed a single time. This sample is part of a study of OX40 agonist ivuxolimab in advanced cancers. This CDR3 contains 15 residues. The sequencing used CD4+ or CD8+ T cells sorted from blood, collected in a trial of the OX40 agonist ivuxolimab. This TCR was sampled from an adult with an advanced solid tumor such as melanoma, head and neck, liver or kidney cancer. The chain joins TRBV21-1 to TRBJ1-4; the table's TRBD1 call for D was not verified on the DNA. TRBV21-1 is annotated as a pseudogene. The CDR3 DNA follows: TGTGCCAGCAGTCTTCCCGGGACAGGGAGTGAAAAACTGTTTTTT. It codes for CASSLPGTGSEKLFF.